The TCR beta chain under discussion was sequenced for a study of neurological immune-mediated disorders. There are many counts of this clonotype. The antigen remains unidentified. TCRdb redid the calling of the 5' RACE reads with MiXCR, one entry per CDR3 protein. The sample carries tens of thousands of distinct CDR3 sequences, just over 2.5% recorded once. CDR1 and CDR2 from the germline V gene are DFQATT and SNEGSKA (reference sequence). CDR3 length: 15 amino acids. With 0 bases removed from V and 6 bases from J, the gap between germline ends came to 15 bases. General observations from the study: HTLV-1-associated myelopathy displayed the greatest TCR clonal expansion, and multiple sclerosis exhibited the smallest, lower than that of healthy controls. Private repertoires in all groups were suggested by the absence of shared CDR3 amino acid sequences among expanded clones across subjects. One related-CDR3 cluster, which may be a signature, held the repertoires of 18 of 34 multiple sclerosis patients after phylogenetic grouping.

The chain recombines TRBV20-1 with TRBJ2-1; possible D gene TRBD2, 5 bases. The TCR was taken from a woman aged 25 to 39 with multiple sclerosis. The sequenced sample was PBMCs. DNA for the CDR3: TGCAGTGCTAGAGATCGGGGAATTGACCTCAATGAGCAGTTCTTC. Its translation is CSARDRGIDLNEQFF.